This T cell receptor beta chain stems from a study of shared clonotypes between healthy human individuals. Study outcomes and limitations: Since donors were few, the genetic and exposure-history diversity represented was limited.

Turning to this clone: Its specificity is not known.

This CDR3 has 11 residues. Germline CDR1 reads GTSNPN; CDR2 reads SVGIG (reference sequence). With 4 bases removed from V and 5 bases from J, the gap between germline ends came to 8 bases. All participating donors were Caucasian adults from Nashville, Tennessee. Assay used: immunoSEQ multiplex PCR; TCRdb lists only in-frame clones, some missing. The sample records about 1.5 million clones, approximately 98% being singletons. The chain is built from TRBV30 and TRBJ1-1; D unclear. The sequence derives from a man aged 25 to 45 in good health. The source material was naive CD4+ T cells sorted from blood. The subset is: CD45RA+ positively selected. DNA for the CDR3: TGTGCCTGGATAAGAAAGACTGAAGCTTTCTTT. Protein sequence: CAWIRKTEAFF.